This entry features one T cell receptor beta chain sequence. Its antigen is unknown. This entry is derived from a study of cytomegalovirus exposure and HLA in healthy donors. Libraries were prepared by immunoSEQ multiplex PCR; TCRdb keeps only in-frame clonotypes and omits some of them. The sample holds more than 300,000 clones, more than 80% seen once. General study points: In vitro experiments confirmed that three CMV-associated chains were specific for CMV antigens.

The germline V gene encodes CDR1 SGHRS and CDR2 YFSETQ. CDR3 length equals 16 residues. V lost 4 bases, J lost 2 bases, and 19 bases lay in between. Sequencing was carried out using PBMCs. V and J are TRBV5-1 and TRBJ2-7, with D perhaps matching TRBD1 (6 bases). This TCR derives from a woman younger than 30 in good health and CMV-seronegative. The CDR3 here is CASSLRDNSKTYEQYF. DNA for the CDR3: TGCGCCAGCAGCCTAAGGGACAACTCGAAAACCTACGAGCAGTACTTC.